The 20 T cell receptor beta chains given below trace back to one sample, sequenced in a study of a mutant IDH1 vaccine in newly diagnosed glioma. The time point is: baseline, week 1 (first vaccination visit). The treatment was: pre-vaccination baseline after standard-of-care therapy. The table came from immunoSEQ multiplex PCR; TCRdb's copy has only in-frame clones and leaves some out. The repertoire holds 50,000 to 65,000 clones, with about three quarters as singletons. The specimen was PBMCs, collected from a glioma patient treated with radiotherapy, temozolomide or both. The receptors were gathered from a woman in her thirties or forties with glioma.

CDR3 coding DNA: TGTGCCAGCAGCTTTCAGGGAAATGAGCAGTTCTTC. Translated: CASSFQGNEQFF. The chain uses TRBV7-9 and TRBJ2-1, with D maybe TRBD1 (5 bases). The CDR3 loop spans 12 amino acids. V lost 3 bases and J lost 7, with 7 bases in between. Germline V gives CDR1 SEHNR, CDR2 FQNEAQ (reference sequence).

The chain uses TRBV9 and TRBJ1-1; no firm D call. Germline-derived CDR1 and CDR2 are SGDLS and YYNGEE. V lost 1 base and J lost 5, with 12 bases in between. CDR3 length: 14 amino acids. CDR3 DNA: TGTGCCAGCAGCGTAACGGGGTTTTGGACTGAAGCTTTCTTT. Amino acid sequence: CASSVTGFWTEAFF.

This chain connects TRBV13 to TRBJ2-4, with D uncertain. Looked up from germline, CDR1 is PRHDT and CDR2 is FYEKMQ (reference sequence). CDR3 length equals 14 residues. V was pared by 4 bases and J by 0 bases, with 7 bases between. CDR3 DNA sequence: TGTGCCAGCAGCTCCGGAGTAGCCAAAAACATTCAGTACTTC. It is translated as CASSSGVAKNIQYF.

The CDR3 sequence is CASSREPGQGTGELFF. As DNA, the CDR3 is TGCGCCAGCAGCAGAGAACCGGGACAGGGGACCGGGGAGCTGTTTTTT. The chain is built from TRBV5-1 and TRBJ2-2, with TRBD1 matching over 10 bases. Germline values: CDR1 SGHRS, CDR2 YFSETQ. The CDR3 runs 16 residues. V lost 4 bases and J lost 5; bases outside the gene matches: 8.

This clone was detected only a few times. In DNA form, the CDR3 reads TGTGCCAGCAGTGAATCGGCGGCAGAGGGGATCCATCAGCCCCAGCATTTT. This translates into CASSESAAEGIHQPQHF. The V call is TRBV25-1, the J call TRBJ1-5, with D possibly matching TRBD1 (5 bases). V dropped 1 base and J dropped 5 bases, with 18 bases sitting between them. The germline V gene encodes CDR1 MGHDK and CDR2 SYGVNS. The CDR3 runs to 17 residues.

For the CDR3, the DNA is TGCAGCACCGAGGGAAACAAGGCGGCCCCAGATACGCAGTATTTT. Protein sequence: CSTEGNKAAPDTQYF. V gene TRBV29-1 combines with J gene TRBJ2-3; D perhaps matches TRBD2 (5 bases). The CDR3 totals 15 residues. V was pared by 8 bases and J by 4 bases, with 22 bases between. Germline CDR1 SQVTM, CDR2 ANQGSEA.

The chain employs TRBV5-1 and TRBJ1-6; D remains ambiguous. The CDR3 extends over 15 amino acids. The germline V gene encodes CDR1 SGHRS and CDR2 YFSETQ. V dropped 2 bases and J dropped 0 bases, with 6 bases sitting between them. The CDR3 loop is CASSFGNSYNSPLHF. CDR3 bases: TGCGCCAGCAGCTTTGGAAACTCCTATAATTCACCCCTCCACTTT.

This clone came up once. This chain connects TRBV4-1 to TRBJ2-7; D assignment may be TRBD1 or TRBD2 (5 bases each). The CDR3 contains 15 residues. Germline CDR1 reads MGHRA; CDR2 reads YSYEKL. V was trimmed by 1 base and J by 6 bases, leaving 16 bases between them. CDR3 amino acids: CASSQGPGIGAEQYF. The DNA for the CDR3 is TGCGCCAGCAGCCAAGGCCCAGGGATCGGGGCCGAGCAGTACTTC.

The chain combines TRBV6-6 with TRBJ1-1; D is uncertain. Looked up from germline, CDR1 is MNHNY and CDR2 is SVGAGI (reference sequence). The V and J ends lost 2 bases and 1 base respectively, with 5 bases between them. This CDR3 contains 13 residues. CDR3 DNA sequence: TGTGCCAGCAGTTACGGGCAGAACACTGAAGCTTTCTTT. Its translation: CASSYGQNTEAFF.

This clone was seen a few times. CDR3 nucleotide sequence: TGTGCCAGCAGCTTAGGGCCAGGGGTAGGACAGCCCCAGCATTTT. It encodes CASSLGPGVGQPQHF. V and J are TRBV5-8 and TRBJ1-5; tentative D call: TRBD1 (6 bases). The CDR3 is made up of 15 amino acids. Germline values: CDR1 SGHTS, CDR2 YDEGEE. Deletions cut 2 bases from V and 7 bases from J, with 16 bases between.

V usage is TRBV9 and J usage is TRBJ1-2; D remains ambiguous. V was cut by 3 bases and J by 4 bases, with 19 bases left in between. The CDR3 spans 16 residues. Germline-derived CDR1 and CDR2 are SGDLS and YYNGEE. The CDR3 region is CASSALDPRSIYGYTF. The CDR3 nucleotides are TGTGCCAGCAGCGCACTGGACCCCCGGAGCATCTATGGCTACACCTTC.

This clone was detected only once. CDR3 bases: TGCGCCAGCAGCTTGATTGGAGGTGGGAGCGGGGGAACTGGTGAGGCCCAGTACTTC. It specifies CASSLIGGGSGGTGEAQYF. The chain is built from TRBV5-1 and TRBJ2-5, with 8 bases that match TRBD2. Per the germline V gene, CDR1 is SGHRS and CDR2 is YFSETQ. J was trimmed by 9 bases and V by 1 base; bases with no gene match: 23. The CDR3 spans 19 residues.

The V gene is TRBV4-2, the J gene TRBJ1-5, with a tentative D call TRBD1 (6 bases). Germline CDR1 is LGHNA and CDR2 is YNFKEQ. The CDR3 covers 15 residues. Trimming took off 4 bases at V and 1 base at J, with 11 bases between the two ends. CDR3 nucleotide sequence: TGTGCCAGCAGCCTTTCCCAGGGGAGCAATCAGCCCCAGCATTTT. Translating gives CASSLSQGSNQPQHF.

The chain has TRBV4-1 and TRBJ2-7, with a weak D call TRBD2 (5 bases). The CDR3 sequence is 16 residues long. CDR1 MGHRA and CDR2 YSYEKL come from the germline V gene. V was pared by 1 base and J by 2 bases, with 15 bases between. The CDR3 is CASSQGGSGYTYEQYF. The CDR3 region has the DNA TGCGCCAGCAGCCAAGGCGGGTCGGGCTACACCTACGAGCAGTACTTC.

The chain joins TRBV4-1 to TRBJ1-5, with D hard to call. V gave up 0 bases and J gave up 6 bases, with 12 bases separating them. This CDR3 has 15 residues. The germline CDR1 and CDR2 sequences are MGHRA and YSYEKL. This CDR3 is CASSQDDRWGQPQHF. CDR3 sequence (DNA): TGCGCCAGCAGCCAAGATGACCGGTGGGGTCAGCCCCAGCATTTT.

This clone appeared a few times. The J gene is TRBJ1-1, the V gene TRBV6-1; D uncertain. Germline loops: CDR1 MNHNS, CDR2 SASEGT. V lost 2 bases, J lost 1 base, and 8 bases lay in between. There are 14 residues in the CDR3. The CDR3 spells CASSENPENTEAFF. In nucleotides, the CDR3 is TGTGCCAGCAGTGAAAATCCAGAGAACACTGAAGCTTTCTTT.

This chain joins TRBV29-1 and TRBJ2-3; maybe TRBD1 (5 bases). V was shortened by 5 bases and J by 3 bases, with 9 bases between the two germline ends. This CDR3 is 12 amino acids long. Germline CDR1 reads SQVTM; CDR2 reads ANQGSEA. This chain's CDR3 is CSVPPGTDTQYF. DNA for the CDR3: TGCAGCGTTCCCCCAGGGACAGATACGCAGTATTTT.

The chain carries TRBV7-9 and TRBJ1-1; D is possibly TRBD1 (6 bases). This CDR3 has 13 residues. V shed 1 base and J shed 12 bases, with 15 bases lying between them. From germline, CDR1 is SEHNR and CDR2 FQNEAQ (reference sequence). In nucleotides, the CDR3 is TGTGCCAGCAGCTTAGTCCCCAGCAGGGGAACTTTCTTT. Its protein is CASSLVPSRGTFF.

This clone was detected once. V gene TRBV5-1 combines with J gene TRBJ1-2; D not resolved. Between the trimmed V and J ends, which lost 3 bases and 3 bases, there was a span of 12 bases. Germline V gene data show CDR1 as SGHRS and CDR2 as YFSETQ. This CDR3 region has 14 residues. CDR3 coding DNA: TGCGCCAGCAGCTCCTCCGGGCCGTACTATGGCTACACCTTC. This sequence encodes CASSSSGPYYGYTF.

The V gene is TRBV10-2, the J gene TRBJ1-5; a possible D gene is TRBD1 (5 bases). V lost 0 bases and J lost 4, with 10 bases in between. The CDR3 has 15 amino acids. Germline CDR1 reads WSHSY; CDR2 reads SAAADI. CDR3 bases: TGCGCCAGCAGTGAGTCGGGGGGGACTAATCAGCCCCAGCATTTT. Translating it yields CASSESGGTNQPQHF.